A selection of T cell receptor beta chains follows, all from one sample in a study of cytomegalovirus exposure and HLA in healthy donors. Sequenced by immunoSEQ multiplex PCR; TCRdb stores in-frame clones only, minus some. This sample has over 150,000 clones, with over 70% found just once. Sequencing input: PBMCs. Receptors were obtained from a young woman in good health and CMV-seropositive. CDR3s leave out the opening cysteine and the closing phenylalanine or tryptophan. Where a row states a size, it is once, few, many or the class of an expanded clone; other rows omit it.

abundance: few; j_gene: TRBJ2-1; v_gene: TRBV6-1; CDR3aa: ASSPGLAYNEQF
abundance: few; j_gene: TRBJ2-5; v_gene: TRBV5-1; CDR3aa: ASSLAGTGGEETQY
abundance: .; j_gene: TRBJ2-7; v_gene: TRBV9; CDR3aa: ASSVTGYEQY
abundance: .; j_gene: TRBJ2-2; v_gene: TRBV15; CDR3aa: ATSRRLAFDPGELF
abundance: .; j_gene: TRBJ1-1; v_gene: TRBV10-3; CDR3aa: AIRTTGVSEAF
abundance: .; j_gene: TRBJ1-5; v_gene: TRBV7-6; CDR3aa: ASSQYAGANQPQH
abundance: .; j_gene: TRBJ1-4; v_gene: TRBV30; CDR3aa: AWSARAPNEKLF
abundance: .; j_gene: TRBJ2-2; v_gene: TRBV7-2; CDR3aa: ASSDPWASANTGELF
abundance: few; j_gene: TRBJ1-1; v_gene: TRBV27; CDR3aa: ASSFSGRGNTEAF
abundance: .; j_gene: TRBJ1-1; v_gene: TRBV5-1; CDR3aa: ASSVGQPNTEAF
abundance: .; j_gene: TRBJ2-1; v_gene: TRBV7-9; CDR3aa: ASRTGAGNEQF
abundance: .; j_gene: TRBJ2-3; v_gene: TRBV4-1; CDR3aa: ASSLAGGPTDTQY
abundance: .; j_gene: TRBJ1-4; v_gene: TRBV7-9; CDR3aa: ASSLGQANEKLF
abundance: .; j_gene: TRBJ2-7; v_gene: TRBV28; CDR3aa: ASIGQGRFNEQY
abundance: .; j_gene: TRBJ2-7; v_gene: TRBV29-1; CDR3aa: SVVRQGAVYEQY
abundance: .; j_gene: TRBJ2-7; v_gene: TRBV4-1; CDR3aa: ASSPTSGTYEQY
abundance: .; j_gene: TRBJ1-5; v_gene: TRBV4-3; CDR3aa: ASSRWASVEGQPQH
abundance: .; j_gene: TRBJ1-5; v_gene: TRBV28; CDR3aa: ASSFQGQGNQPQH
abundance: .; j_gene: TRBJ1-5; v_gene: TRBV6-1; CDR3aa: ASREGGGAYQPQH
abundance: .; j_gene: TRBJ1-4; v_gene: TRBV10-3; CDR3aa: ATMAAGGQNEKLF
abundance: .; j_gene: TRBJ2-5; v_gene: TRBV5-1; CDR3aa: ASSLRQGQGETQY
abundance: few; j_gene: TRBJ2-7; v_gene: TRBV19; CDR3aa: ASAGLGTGHTYEQY
abundance: .; j_gene: TRBJ1-3; v_gene: TRBV27; CDR3aa: ASSSHRGPENTIY
abundance: .; j_gene: TRBJ1-3; v_gene: TRBV13; CDR3aa: ASSSTGSISGNTIY
abundance: .; j_gene: TRBJ2-1; v_gene: TRBV27; CDR3aa: ASSLLSLRSSGRAAYNEQF
abundance: .; j_gene: TRBJ1-5; v_gene: TRBV6-5; CDR3aa: ASSSTGGNQPQH
abundance: .; j_gene: TRBJ1-2; v_gene: TRBV14; CDR3aa: ASSPLDIPLGGYT
abundance: .; j_gene: TRBJ1-1; v_gene: TRBV10-2; CDR3aa: ATREIQGANGDTEAF